A selection of T cell receptor beta chains follows, all from one sample in a study of T cell repertoires in cytomegalovirus infection. Their antigens are not known. A single record per CDR3 protein comes from TCRdb applying MiXCR to the reads. The table lists 650,000 to 850,000 distinct CDR3 sequences, 25% to 35% of them singletons, with around 13% in the top ten. This sample comprised cultured CD8+ T cells from PBMCs, obtained from culture after CMV antigen stimulation. These receptors were obtained from a human donor in good health (CMV status not recorded). Some clones in this sample may be carry-over from other donors' samples. Both conserved end residues are part of each CDR3. A D gene is named only where the DNA matches it firmly. Size values are once, few and many counts, or a class for expanded clones, and some rows have none.

clone size | CDR3 length | J gene | D gene | V gene | CDR3 DNA | CDR3 protein
NA | 15 | TRBJ2-6 | NA | TRBV9 | TGTGCCAGTTTCGGACGGACCTCTGGGGCCAACGTCCTGACTTTC | CASFGRTSGANVLTF
NA | 14 | TRBJ2-7 | NA | TRBV27 | TGTGCCAGCAGTATTACAGGGAGGATGCACGAGCAGTACTTC | CASSITGRMHEQYF
NA | 17 | TRBJ2-4 | NA | TRBV4-1 | TGCGCCAGCAGCCAAGATACATCTACACTAGCCAAAAACATTCAGTACTTC | CASSQDTSTLAKNIQYF
few | 14 | TRBJ2-5 | TRBD1 | TRBV27 | TGTGCCAGCAGTAACACAGGGGAAGAGGAGACCCAGTACTTC | CASSNTGEEETQYF
NA | 15 | TRBJ2-5 | NA | TRBV2 | TGTGCCAGCAGTGCCCCCGGGCAGATACTAGAGACCCAGTACTTC | CASSAPGQILETQYF
NA | 13 | TRBJ1-2 | NA | TRBV6-2/TRBV6-3 | TGTGCCAGCAGTTACTCAAAAAAGACGGGCTACACCTTC | CASSYSKKTGYTF
NA | 15 | TRBJ2-7 | NA | TRBV4-3 | TGCGCCAGCAGCCAAGAGACAGGTGCCTCCTACGAGCAGTACTTC | CASSQETGASYEQYF
many | 16 | TRBJ2-5 | TRBD2 | TRBV7-2 | TGTGCCAGCAGCTCCAGCGGGGCCGAAAGCCAAGAGACCCAGTACTTC | CASSSSGAESQETQYF
NA | 14 | TRBJ2-5 | NA | TRBV7-8 | TGTGCCAGCAGCCGCAGGAGAGGGGAAGAGACCCAGTACTTC | CASSRRRGEETQYF
NA | 14 | TRBJ1-1 | NA | TRBV6-1 | TGTGCCAGCAGTGAAAGGGTAGGTGGGACTGAAGCTTTCTTT | CASSERVGGTEAFF